The T cell receptor (beta chain) under discussion was sequenced for a study of blood T cells in healthy people across ages. Study-wide results and caveats: It was found that TCR beta diversity correlated strongly with the percentage of naive T cells.

Primed by a sample-barcoded 5' primer and a J-beta primer mix, a second PCR proceeded for roughly 6 to 12 cycles. TCRdb analysed the 5' RACE reads with MiXCR anew, one entry per CDR3 protein. The table has 850,000 or so distinct CDR3 sequences, 25% to 30% seen once. Trimming took 4 bases from V and 5 from J; bases not matched to a gene: 10. In germline, CDR1 is MNHNY, CDR2 SVGAGI (reference sequence). The CDR3 has 16 amino acids. Notes on this clonotype: The target antigen is unknown.

The source of this sequence is an elderly woman in good health. The sequenced material came from blood. V is TRBV6-6 and J is TRBJ2-2; 7 bases map to TRBD1. The CDR3 loop is CASSSLDRIGTGELFF. CDR3 sequence (DNA): TGTGCCAGCAGTTCCCTGGACAGGATCGGGACCGGGGAGCTGTTTTTT.